Described below is a single T cell receptor (beta chain) sequence and its context. The antigen is not known. The data were taken from a study of persistence of HIV-infected CD4 T cells. Study conclusions and caveats: TCR analyses could not target the rare provirus-carrying CMV-responding cells.

Germline CDR1 MNHNY, CDR2 SVGAGI (reference sequence). V trimming: 4 bases; J trimming: 8 bases; junction bases outside the gene matches: 11. The CDR3 spans 15 residues. Nonspecific anti-CD3/anti-CD28 bead stimulation represents the broad CD4+ T cell repertoire. Sorting selected CD4+ T cells upregulating both CD40 ligand and CD69. Suppressive ART was started during chronic HIV-1 infection in these adults. Sequencing used immunoSEQ version 4 in survey mode. Libraries were prepared by immunoSEQ multiplex PCR; TCRdb keeps only in-frame clonotypes and omits some of them. The table lists roughly 35,000 clones, 87% of them singletons.

The sample consisted of CD4+ T cells sorted from PBMCs after roughly 18-hour stimulation, taken from a patient who received antiretroviral therapy. The receptor was isolated from an adult man with HIV who was CMV-seropositive. The chain is built from TRBV6-6 and TRBJ2-4; 7 nucleotides agree with TRBD2. The CDR3 DNA is TGTGCCAGCAGTTGGTTCGACGGGGCGGGAGACATTCAGTACTTC. Its protein product is CASSWFDGAGDIQYF.